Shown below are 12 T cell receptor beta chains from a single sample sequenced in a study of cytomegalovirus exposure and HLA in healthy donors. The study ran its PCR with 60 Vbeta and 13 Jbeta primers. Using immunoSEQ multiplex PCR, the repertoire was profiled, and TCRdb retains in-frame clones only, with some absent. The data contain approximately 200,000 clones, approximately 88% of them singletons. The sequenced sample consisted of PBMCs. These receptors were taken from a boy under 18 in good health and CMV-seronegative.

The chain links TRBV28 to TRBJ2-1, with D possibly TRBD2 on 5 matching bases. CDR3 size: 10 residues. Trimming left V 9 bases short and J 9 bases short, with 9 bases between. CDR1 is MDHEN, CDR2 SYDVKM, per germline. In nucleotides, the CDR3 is TGTGCCAGTCGAGGGCGTGAGCAGTTCTTC. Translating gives CASRGREQFF.

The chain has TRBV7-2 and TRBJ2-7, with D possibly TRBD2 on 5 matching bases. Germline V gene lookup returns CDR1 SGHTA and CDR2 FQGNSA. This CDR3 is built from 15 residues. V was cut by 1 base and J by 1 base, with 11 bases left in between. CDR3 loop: CASSLVGRESYEQYF. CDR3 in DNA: TGTGCCAGCAGCTTAGTCGGAAGGGAGTCCTACGAGCAGTACTTC.

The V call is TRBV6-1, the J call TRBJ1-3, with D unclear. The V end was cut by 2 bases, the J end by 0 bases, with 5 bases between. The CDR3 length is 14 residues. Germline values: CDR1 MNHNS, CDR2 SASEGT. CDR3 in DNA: TGTGCCAGCAGTGAACAAAACTCTGGAAACACCATATATTTT. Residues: CASSEQNSGNTIYF.

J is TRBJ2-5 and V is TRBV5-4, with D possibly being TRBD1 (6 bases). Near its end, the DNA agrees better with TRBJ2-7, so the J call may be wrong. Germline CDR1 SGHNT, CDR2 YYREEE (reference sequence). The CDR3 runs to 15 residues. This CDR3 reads CASADRSGASYEQYF. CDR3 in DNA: TGTGCCAGCGCAGACAGGAGCGGTGCCTCCTACGAGCAGTACTTC.

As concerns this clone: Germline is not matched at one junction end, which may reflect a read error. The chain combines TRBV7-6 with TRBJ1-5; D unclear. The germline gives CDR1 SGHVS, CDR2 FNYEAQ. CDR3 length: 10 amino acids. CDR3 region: CASSLARTSF. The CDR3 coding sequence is TGTGCCAGCAGCTTAGCGAGGACTTCTTTT.

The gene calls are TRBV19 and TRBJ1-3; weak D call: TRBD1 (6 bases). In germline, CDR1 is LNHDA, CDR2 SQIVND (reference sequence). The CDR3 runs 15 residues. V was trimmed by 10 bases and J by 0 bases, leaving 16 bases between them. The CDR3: CATRDTPNSGNTIYF. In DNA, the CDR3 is TGTGCCACCAGGGACACCCCGAACTCTGGAAACACCATATATTTT.

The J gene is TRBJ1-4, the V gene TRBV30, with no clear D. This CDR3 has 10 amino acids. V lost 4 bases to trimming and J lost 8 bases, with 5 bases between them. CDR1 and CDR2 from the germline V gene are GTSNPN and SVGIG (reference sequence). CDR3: CAWKREKLFF. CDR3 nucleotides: TGTGCCTGGAAGAGAGAAAAACTGTTTTTT.

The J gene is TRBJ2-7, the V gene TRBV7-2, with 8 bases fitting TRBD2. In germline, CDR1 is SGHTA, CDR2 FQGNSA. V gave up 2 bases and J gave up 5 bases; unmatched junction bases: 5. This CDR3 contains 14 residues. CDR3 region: CASSLRTSIDEQYF. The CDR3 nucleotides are TGTGCCAGCAGCTTAAGGACTAGCATCGACGAGCAGTACTTC.

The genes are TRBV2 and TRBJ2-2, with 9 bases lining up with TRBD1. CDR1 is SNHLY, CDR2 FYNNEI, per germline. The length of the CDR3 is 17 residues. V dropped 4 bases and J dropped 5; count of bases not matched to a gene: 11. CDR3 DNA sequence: TGTGCCAGCAGTGTCCCCCGGGACAGGGTCCGAACCGGGGAGCTGTTTTTT. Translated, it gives CASSVPRDRVRTGELFF.

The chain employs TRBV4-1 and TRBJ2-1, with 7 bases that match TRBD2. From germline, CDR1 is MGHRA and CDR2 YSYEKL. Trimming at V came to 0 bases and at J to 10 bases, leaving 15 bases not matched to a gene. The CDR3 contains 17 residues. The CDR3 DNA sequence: TGCGCCAGCAGCCAAGAGGGAGTAGGGGAGGGCCGTGGAGAGCAGTTCTTC. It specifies CASSQEGVGEGRGEQFF.

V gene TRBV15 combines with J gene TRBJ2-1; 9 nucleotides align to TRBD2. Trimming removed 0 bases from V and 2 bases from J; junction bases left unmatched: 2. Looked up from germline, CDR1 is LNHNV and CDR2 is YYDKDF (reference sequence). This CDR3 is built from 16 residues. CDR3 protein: CATSREGLAPYNEQFF. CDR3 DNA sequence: TGTGCCACCAGCAGAGAGGGACTAGCCCCCTACAATGAGCAGTTCTTC.

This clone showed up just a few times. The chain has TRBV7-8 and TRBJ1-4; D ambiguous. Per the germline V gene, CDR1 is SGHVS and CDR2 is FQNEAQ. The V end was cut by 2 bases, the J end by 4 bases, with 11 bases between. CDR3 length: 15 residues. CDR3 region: CASSLRRQVNEKLFF. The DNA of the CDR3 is TGTGCCAGCAGCTTACGTCGTCAGGTTAATGAAAAACTGTTTTTT.